This TCR beta chain was recovered during a study of cytotoxic CD8 clonotypes in ibrutinib-treated CLL (dated by TCRdb to 2020 to 2023). Background for the entire study: The cohort included approximately 15 treatment-naive and some twelve relapsed/refractory patients; around 17 were IGHV unmutated. Partial responses were observed in approximately 24 patients and complete responses in 2; after a median follow-up of about 69 months, remission was maintained in approximately 14 patients and progression was observed in roughly twelve. Samples at response were collected after a median of approximately twelve months of treatment, with a range of about 6 to 40 months. On average, each sample yielded 270,000 or so productive templates and roughly 95,000 productive rearrangements. Longitudinal samples were available for about 30% of the 86 trial participants. Cryopreserved peripheral blood mononuclear cells were obtained prior to treatment, at the time of response, and at either disease progression or sustained remission. Every remission and progressive disease sample was obtained while ibrutinib was still being received by the patients.

What the time point label conveys for this sample: approximately 25 months on ibrutinib. For TCR beta library preparation, 1.5 to 2.5 micrograms of genomic DNA was extracted from cryopreserved PBMCs. Longitudinal blood samples from CLL patients on ibrutinib monotherapy were analyzed using high-throughput TCR beta sequencing. The patients were enrolled in a single-center, open-label phase 2 trial of ibrutinib monotherapy. Results and caveats for the whole study, not just this receptor: At ibrutinib response clonality went up, during sustained remission it held steady, and at progression it dropped back toward baseline. Sampling times were not matched between patients in sustained remission and patients whose disease was progressing, and lymph node repertoires were not examined. Baseline clonality was found to be higher than that of age-matched healthy donors and was strongly correlated with circulating CD8+ T-cell counts. Public clonotypes were rare and either shrank or stayed stable during treatment, and the rise in clonality at ibrutinib response reflected expansion of private clonotypes.

This clone was seen a single time. The antigen this receptor binds is unknown. Base-call qualities are not available, and no considerably larger clone is one nucleotide away. A MiSeq instrument was used for deep resolution sequencing, which targeted depths ranging from 1 in 1 million up to 1 in 200,000 T cells, with coverage averaging 10x for each clonotype. TCR beta libraries were generated with the immunoSEQ hsTCRB Kit. The study's own analysis went as follows. Data were analyzed with ImmunoSEQ Data Assistant and ImmunoSEQ Analyzer, with V, D and J genes assigned per IMGT definitions. Clonality was computed as one minus normalized Shannon entropy of productive rearrangement frequencies, ranging from 0 to 1. Only overrepresented clonotypes making up at least 0.05% of the repertoire of each patient were included in the public clonotype analysis. Repertoires from some 14 age-matched healthy donors in immuneACCESS were used as clonality controls. Sourced from immuneACCESS, this table was stored by TCRdb with only in-frame sequences that have V and J called. A share of the clones is absent; for the studies checked, an unresolved V gene accounts for under half, and the remainder has no known explanation. V and J calls and clone size are given by that table; D and trimming were obtained from the DNA. The sample contains 140,000 to 150,000 clones, roughly three quarters of them found a single time. The ten biggest clones cover 4.5% to 6.5% of the sample.

Source: PBMCs, taken after 24 months of ibrutinib treatment. This TCR was recovered from a human donor with chronic lymphocytic leukemia.

The encoded CDR3 is CASSQGGGPAYEQYF. The nucleotide sequence reads TGTGCCAGCAGCCAAGGCGGGGGGCCGGCCTACGAGCAGTACTTC. The rearrangement combines TRBV4-2 with TRBJ2-7; 8 bases in the middle match TRBD2. The V end gives up 1 base and the J end 2 bases, leaving 4 bases in the junction not matched to a gene. CDR1 is given as LGHNA and CDR2 as YNFKEQ, both from the germline V gene. Counted from cysteine to phenylalanine, this CDR3 has 15 amino acids. Solely the CDR3 DNA is kept, with 45 bases framed from the first base.